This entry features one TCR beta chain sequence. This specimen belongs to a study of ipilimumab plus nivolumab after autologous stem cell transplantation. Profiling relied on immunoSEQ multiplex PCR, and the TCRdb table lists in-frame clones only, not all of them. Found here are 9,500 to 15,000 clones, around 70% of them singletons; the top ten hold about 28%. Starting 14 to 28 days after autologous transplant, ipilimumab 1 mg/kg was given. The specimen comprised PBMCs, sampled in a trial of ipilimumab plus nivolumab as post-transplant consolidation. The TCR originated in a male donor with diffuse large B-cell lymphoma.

CDR3 coding DNA: TGTGCCAGCACCCCGACAGGGGCAGGCTATGGCTACACCTTC. Protein product: CASTPTGAGYGYTF. The chain couples TRBV6-1 to TRBJ1-2; TRBD1 matches 8 bases. Germline V gene sequence: CDR1 MNHNS, CDR2 SASEGT. J was trimmed by 4 bases and V by 7 bases; bases with no gene match: 8. The CDR3 loop spans 14 amino acids.